One sample yielded the 6 T cell receptor beta chains listed below, sequenced in a study of T cells in localized non-small cell lung cancer. Here immunoSEQ multiplex PCR was the method, and the copy in TCRdb shows in-frame clones only, minus some. The sample has some 2,200 clones; approximately 39% are singletons. The input for sequencing was lung tumor tissue, taken before any cancer treatment. The receptors were gathered from a male donor aged 60 or over with stage II squamous cell lung carcinoma.

This chain joins TRBV23-1 and TRBJ2-6; D remains ambiguous. TRBV23-1 qualifies as an ORF whose function is uncertain. This CDR3 region has 20 residues. The V end lost 1 base, the J end lost 1 base, and 20 bases lay between the germline ends. The CDR3 DNA sequence: TGCGCCAGCAGTCAATTGTTTGGCAGGTTCAGTTTATCTGGGGCCAACGTCCTGACTTTC. Its protein is CASSQLFGRFSLSGANVLTF.

This clone showed up just a few times. The V call is TRBV6-8, the J call TRBJ2-7, with 9 bases aligning to TRBD1. Germline loops: CDR1 MNHGY, CDR2 SAAAGT. J was trimmed by 5 bases and V by 6 bases; bases with no gene match: 8. CDR3 length: 14 amino acids. CDR3 loop: CASSPGQGFHEQYF. CDR3 coding DNA: TGTGCCAGCAGCCCTGGACAGGGGTTCCACGAGCAGTACTTC.

The V call is TRBV22-1, the J call TRBJ1-1. TRBV22-1 is tagged as a pseudogene. CDR3 length: 12 amino acids. Here the CDR3 reads CASGAPNTEAFF. The CDR3 DNA reads TGTGCCAGCGGGGCACCGAACACTGAAGCTTTCTTT.

This clone occurred a few times. V and J are TRBV28 and TRBJ1-5, with 8 bases identical to TRBD1. Germline CDR1 and CDR2: MDHEN and SYDVKM. The CDR3 is 15 amino acids. V was clipped by 6 bases and J by 0 bases; unmatched bases: 4. CDR3 DNA: TGTGCCAGCAGACGACAGGGGATTAGCAATCAGCCCCAGCATTTT. It yields the protein CASRRQGISNQPQHF.

This clone occurred a few times. The chain is built from TRBV6-8 and TRBJ1-2, with D hard to call. Between the trimmed V and J ends, which lost 2 bases and 5 bases, there was a span of 9 bases. This CDR3 is built from 13 residues. Germline assignment: CDR1 MNHGY and CDR2 SAAAGT. DNA of the CDR3: TGTGCCAGCAGTTACAAGGGCTCTTATGGCTACACCTTC. It specifies CASSYKGSYGYTF.

This chain uses TRBV2 with TRBJ2-3; TRBD2 might be the D (6 bases). CDR1 and CDR2 from the germline V gene are SNHLY and FYNNEI. V gave up 6 bases and J gave up 6 bases, with 16 bases separating them. CDR3 size: 14 residues. CDR3 sequence: CASSGGTPGDTQYF. The CDR3, as DNA: TGTGCCAGCAGCGGCGGGACTCCCGGGGATACGCAGTATTTT.